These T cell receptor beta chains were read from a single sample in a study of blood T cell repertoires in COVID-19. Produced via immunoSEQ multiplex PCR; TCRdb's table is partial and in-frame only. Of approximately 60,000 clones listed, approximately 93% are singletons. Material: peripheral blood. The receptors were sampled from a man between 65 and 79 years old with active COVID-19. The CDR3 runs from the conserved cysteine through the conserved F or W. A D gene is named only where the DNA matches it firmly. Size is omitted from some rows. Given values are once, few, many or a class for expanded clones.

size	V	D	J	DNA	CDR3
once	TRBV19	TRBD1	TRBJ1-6	TGTGCCAGTAGTATCTTAACTCCGAACCGGGACAGGGATAAAATGGGGCCACCCCTCCACTTT	CASSILTPNRDRDKMGPPLHF
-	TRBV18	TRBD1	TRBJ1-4	TGTGCCAGCTCACCCTCCGGACAGGGTCCGAGTAATGAAAAACTGTTTTTT	CASSPSGQGPSNEKLFF
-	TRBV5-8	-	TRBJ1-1	TGTGCCAGCAGCTTGGCTTTTAGAACCATGAACACTGAAGCTTTCTTT	CASSLAFRTMNTEAFF
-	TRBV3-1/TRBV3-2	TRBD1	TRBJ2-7	TGTGCCAGCAGCCCCCGGGACAGGGGGACTTACGAGCAGTACTTC	CASSPRDRGTYEQYF
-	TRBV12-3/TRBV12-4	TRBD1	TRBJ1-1	TGTGCCAGCACCGGGACAGCGAACACTGAAGCTTTCTTT	CASTGTANTEAFF
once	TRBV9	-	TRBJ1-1	TGTGCCAGCAGCGGAGGGGGAGGGATGAACACTGAAGCTTTCTTT	CASSGGGGMNTEAFF
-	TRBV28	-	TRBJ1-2	TGTGCCAGCAGGGAGTCTCGACCTTATGGCTACACCTTC	CASRESRPYGYTF
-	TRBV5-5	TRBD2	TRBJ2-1	TGTGCCAGCAGCTTAACCTTAGCGGGGGGGCCCTACAATGAGCAGTTCTTC	CASSLTLAGGPYNEQFF
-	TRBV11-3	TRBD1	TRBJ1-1	TGTGCCAGCAGTAACACAGGGGCGGGGAGCACTGAAGCTTTCTTT	CASSNTGAGSTEAFF
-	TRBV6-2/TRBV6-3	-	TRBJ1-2	TGTGCCAGCAGTCCACCGCAGGGAGGGGAACTTTATGGCTACACCTTC	CASSPPQGGELYGYTF
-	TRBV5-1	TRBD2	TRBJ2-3	TGCGCCAGCAAGTCGGGCCTAGCGGTAGATACGCAGTATTTT	CASKSGLAVDTQYF
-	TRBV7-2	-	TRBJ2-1	TGTGCCAGCAGCCCGACTCTATTGAACTCCTACAATGAGCAGTTCTTC	CASSPTLLNSYNEQFF
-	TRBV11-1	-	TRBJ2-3	TGTGCCAGCAGCTTAAGCGGGTCAGATACGCAGTATTTT	CASSLSGSDTQYF
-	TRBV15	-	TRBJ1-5	TGTGCCACCAGCAGAGATCTCTTCGGGCCCCAGCATTTT	CATSRDLFGPQHF
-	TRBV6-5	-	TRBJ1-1	TGTGCCAGCAGTATTCCCCTACCGAGGGACACTGAAGCTTTCTTT	CASSIPLPRDTEAFF
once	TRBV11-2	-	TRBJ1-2	TGTGCCAGCAGCCCCCGCGAGGGGGAGTATGGCTACACCTTC	CASSPREGEYGYTF
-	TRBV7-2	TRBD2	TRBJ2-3	TGTGCCAGCAGCTTACGAACTAGCGGGGGGGCCTTAGATACGCAGTATTTT	CASSLRTSGGALDTQYF
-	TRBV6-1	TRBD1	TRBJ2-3	TGTGCCAGCAGTGAAGGGGGAGGCAGGGGGCGCGCAGATACGCAGTATTTT	CASSEGGGRGRADTQYF
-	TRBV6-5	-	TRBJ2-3	TGTGCCACCCGGGAGTTGGCTGGAACCACAGATACGCAGTATTTT	CATRELAGTTDTQYF
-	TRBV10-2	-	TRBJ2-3	TGCGCCAGCAGTGAGCAAGCGGCCACAGATACGCAGTATTTT	CASSEQAATDTQYF
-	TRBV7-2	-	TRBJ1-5	TGTGCCAGCAGCCCCGGACAGAATCAGCCCCAGCATTTT	CASSPGQNQPQHF
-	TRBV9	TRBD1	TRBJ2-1	TGTGCCAGCAACCGAAACCTGCCGGGACAGGGGAATAATGAGCAGTTCTTC	CASNRNLPGQGNNEQFF
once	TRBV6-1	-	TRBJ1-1	TGTGCCAGCAGTGAGAGGTACACTGAAGCTTTCTTT	CASSERYTEAFF
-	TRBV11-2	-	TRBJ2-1	TGTGCCAGCAGCTTTGGAGGGGCCAATGAGCAGTTCTTC	CASSFGGANEQFF
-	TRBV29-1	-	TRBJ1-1	TGCAGCGTTGCACACCCGAACACTGAAGCTTTCTTT	CSVAHPNTEAFF
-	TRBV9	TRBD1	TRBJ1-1	TGTGCCAGCAGCGTCGACAGGGGGCTAACTGAAGCTTTCTTT	CASSVDRGLTEAFF
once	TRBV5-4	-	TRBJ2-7	TGTGCCAGCAGCTTGGCCCTCGGCGAGCAGTACTTC	CASSLALGEQYF
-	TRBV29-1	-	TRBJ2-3	TGCACCATTCCGACAGGATCAAGGGATACGCAGTATTTT	CTIPTGSRDTQYF
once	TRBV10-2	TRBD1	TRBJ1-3	TGCGCCAGCAGTGAGACCTCAGGGGGTGGAAACACCATATATTTT	CASSETSGGGNTIYF
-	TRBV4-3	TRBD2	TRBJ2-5	TGCGCCAGCAGCCAAGCTCTAGCGGGGGGGCCCTGGGAGACCCAGTACTTC	CASSQALAGGPWETQYF
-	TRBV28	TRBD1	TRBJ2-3	TGTGCCAGCAGCGACCCCACAGGGGGATGGACAGATACGCAGTATTTT	CASSDPTGGWTDTQYF
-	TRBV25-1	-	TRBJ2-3	TGTGCCAGCAGGTCAGGACATTTCACAGATACGCAGTATTTT	CASRSGHFTDTQYF
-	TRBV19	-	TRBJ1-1	TGTGCCAGTAGGTCGGGGAACACTGAAGCTTTCTTT	CASRSGNTEAFF
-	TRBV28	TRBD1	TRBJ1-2	TGTGCCAGCAGTTTCCCCGGGACAGCCTATGGCTACACCTTC	CASSFPGTAYGYTF
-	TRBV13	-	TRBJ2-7	TGTGCCAGCAGCTTAGGTGGCGGAAGGGGGAGCTCCTACGAGCAGTACTTC	CASSLGGGRGSSYEQYF
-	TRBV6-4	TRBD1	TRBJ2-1	TGTGCCAGCAGTGATACCGGGACAGGGGGCTACAATGAGCAGTTCTTC	CASSDTGTGGYNEQFF
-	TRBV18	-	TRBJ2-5	TGTGCCAGCTCACCACCTGTGGGCCAGGAGCGGAACCAAGAGACCCAGTACTTC	CASSPPVGQERNQETQYF
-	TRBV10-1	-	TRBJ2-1	TGCGCCAGCTCCTGGGGCCCGACCTACAATGAGCAGTTCTTC	CASSWGPTYNEQFF
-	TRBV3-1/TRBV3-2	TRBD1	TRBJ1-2	TGTGCCAGCAGTCCACTCCAACGGGACAGGGGGTTTAGGTCCTATGGCTACACCTTC	CASSPLQRDRGFRSYGYTF
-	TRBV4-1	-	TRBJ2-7	TGCGCCAGCAGCCAAGAAACAGGGTCGGCCTACGAGCAGTACTTC	CASSQETGSAYEQYF
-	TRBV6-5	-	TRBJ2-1	TGTGCCAGCACCTTGGGCGCTGCCTACAATGAGCAGTTCTTC	CASTLGAAYNEQFF
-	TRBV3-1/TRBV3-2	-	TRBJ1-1	TGTGCCAGCAGCCACGACAGATTTGACACTGAAGCTTTCTTT	CASSHDRFDTEAFF